The 13 T cell receptor beta chains reported below all come from one sample, sequenced in a study of CD8 T cell repertoires and HIV-1 epitope variants. Their recognized antigens are unknown. The data were produced by immunoSEQ multiplex PCR, yet TCRdb's version contains in-frame clones alone and is incomplete. This sample carries about 5,400 clones, about three fifths of them seen once, and the ten largest clones take 35% to 45%. Sequenced input: cultured CD8+ T cells derived from PBMCs. These TCRs come from a male donor with HIV.

The V gene is TRBV28, the J gene TRBJ1-2, with D maybe TRBD1 (5 bases). The length of the CDR3 is 19 residues. V lost 6 bases and J 4 bases, leaving 30 bases between the germline ends. Germline V gives CDR1 MDHEN, CDR2 SYDVKM. The CDR3 region has the DNA TGTGCCAGCAGCCCCGGAGAAATGGCCGGGGGACTATTATTCTATGGCTACACCTTC. It encodes CASSPGEMAGGLLFYGYTF.

This chain joins TRBV28 and TRBJ2-6, with TRBD1 as a possible D gene (6 bases). The V and J ends lost 1 base and 0 bases respectively, with 13 bases between them. Per the germline V gene, CDR1 is MDHEN and CDR2 is SYDVKM. The CDR3 runs to 18 residues. This chain's CDR3 is CASSLLDSQSSGANVLTF. DNA of the CDR3: TGTGCCAGCAGTTTATTGGACAGTCAGAGCTCTGGGGCCAACGTCCTGACTTTC.

This clone appeared a single time. The V and J genes are TRBV29-1 and TRBJ2-1, with 7 positions matching TRBD1. The CDR3 runs to 13 residues. V lost 5 bases, J lost 5 bases, and 6 bases stayed unmatched. The germline V gene encodes CDR1 SQVTM and CDR2 ANQGSEA. The CDR3 DNA reads as TGCAGCGTTCGAAAGGGGGCGAACAATGAGCAGTTCTTC. Its translation is CSVRKGANNEQFF.

The genes are TRBV15 and TRBJ2-7, with D tentatively TRBD2 (6 bases). Germline V lookup: CDR1 LNHNV, CDR2 YYDKDF (reference sequence). The V gene lost 1 base and the J gene lost 0 bases, with 10 bases spanning the gap. The CDR3 extends over 15 amino acids. CDR3 in amino acids: CATSRGRDLSYEQYF. CDR3 DNA: TGTGCCACCAGCAGAGGGAGGGATCTCTCCTACGAGCAGTACTTC.

The J gene is TRBJ2-2, the V gene TRBV6-4; D tentatively reads TRBD1 or TRBD2 (5 bases each). CDR1 and CDR2 from the germline V gene are MRHNA and SNTAGT. This CDR3 has 14 residues. Trimming stripped 7 bases from V and 2 bases from J, with 11 bases between. CDR3: CASTPGPNTGELFF. The CDR3 DNA sequence: TGTGCCAGCACCCCGGGACCTAACACCGGGGAGCTGTTTTTT.

V usage is TRBV27 and J usage is TRBJ2-5, with TRBD2 matching 9 bases. The CDR3 covers 19 residues. The germline CDR1 and CDR2 sequences are MNHEY and SMNVEV (reference sequence). V trimming: 1 base; J trimming: 4 bases; junction bases outside the gene matches: 16. For the CDR3, the DNA is TGTGCCAGCAGTTTATGGGGCTTCGGTAGCGGGAGAGGGGCAGAGACCCAGTACTTC. Protein: CASSLWGFGSGRGAETQYF.

V and J are TRBV5-6 and TRBJ2-2; no definite D call. Germline values: CDR1 SGHDT, CDR2 YYEEEE. V was shortened by 1 base and J by 5 bases, with 12 bases between the two germline ends. The CDR3 runs to 15 residues. The CDR3 DNA follows: TGTGCCAGCAGCTTGAATTGGTGGGAAACCGGGGAGCTGTTTTTT. Its protein is CASSLNWWETGELFF.

This clone has a handful of counts. This chain links TRBV10-3 with TRBJ2-5; 16 bases map to TRBD2. J was trimmed by 4 bases and V by 2 bases; bases with no gene match: 10. The CDR3 has 19 residues. In germline, CDR1 is ENHRY, CDR2 SYGVKD. The CDR3 region has the DNA TGTGCCATCAGTGAGGGTCTCGGGACTAGCGGGAGGGACGGAGAGACCCAGTACTTC. Protein product: CAISEGLGTSGRDGETQYF.

V gene TRBV9 combines with J gene TRBJ2-1; TRBD2 might be the D (5 bases). Germline assignment: CDR1 SGDLS and CDR2 YYNGEE. V was clipped by 0 bases and J by 8 bases, with 21 bases between them. This CDR3 contains 17 residues. This CDR3 is CASSVGGAAGPGDEQFF. In DNA form, the CDR3 reads TGTGCCAGCAGCGTAGGGGGAGCCGCGGGCCCTGGAGATGAGCAGTTCTTC.

The V and J genes are TRBV2 and TRBJ2-3; no clear D. Germline loops: CDR1 SNHLY, CDR2 FYNNEI. Between the trimmed V and J ends, which lost 1 base and 0 bases, there was a span of 8 bases. This CDR3 is built from 15 residues. The CDR3 bases are TGTGCCAGCAGTGAAGACACCTCTAGCACAGATACGCAGTATTTT. Translating gives CASSEDTSSTDTQYF.

This rearrangement joins TRBV28 to TRBJ1-1, with unresolved D. The CDR3 consists of 14 residues. Germline V CDR1 and CDR2: MDHEN, SYDVKM. The ends were cut back, 7 bases at V and 3 bases at J, with 15 bases in the middle. The chain's CDR3 is CASMDTYRDTEAFF. In nucleotides, the CDR3 is TGTGCCAGCATGGATACCTATCGTGACACTGAAGCTTTCTTT.

Within the sample, this clone is large. The chain combines TRBV7-9 with TRBJ1-5; D call uncertain. This CDR3 comprises 14 residues. CDR1 SEHNR and CDR2 FQNEAQ come from the germline V gene (reference sequence). Trimming removed 5 bases from V and 0 bases from J, with 8 bases in between. The CDR3 protein is CASSPSYSNQPQHF. The CDR3 DNA is TGTGCCAGCAGCCCGAGCTATAGCAATCAGCCCCAGCATTTT.

V and J are TRBV5-1 and TRBJ2-7; 16 bases line up with TRBD2. With 4 bases clipped from V and 4 bases from J, the junction kept 8 bases outside the gene matches. Germline lookup yields CDR1 SGHRS and CDR2 YFSETQ. The CDR3 length is 17 residues. CDR3 DNA: TGCGCCAGCAGCCTGGGACTAGCGGGAGGGGGTGAGTACGAGCAGTACTTC. Translating gives CASSLGLAGGGEYEQYF.